These 28 T cell receptor beta chains were all obtained from the same sample, sequenced in a study of cytomegalovirus exposure and HLA in healthy donors (dated by TCRdb to 2017 to 2019). Library preparation used the immunoSEQ multiplex PCR assay. The multiplex PCR relied on a mix of 60 forward primers for TCR Vbeta segments and 13 reverse primers for TCR Jbeta segments. Held by TCRdb, this immuneACCESS table contains in-frame sequences only and omits some clones. Under half of the omission traces to an unresolved V gene where checked; the cause of the rest is unknown. The sample table shows 90,000 or so clones, and roughly 67% are seen once. The ten biggest clones cover approximately 6.3% of the sample. The sequencing input was PBMCs. These receptors all come from a boy under 18 in good health and CMV-seropositive.

There are a few counts of this clone. The chain carries TRBV6-4 and TRBJ1-5, with D possibly being TRBD1 (5 bases). Trimming left V 7 bases short and J 8 bases short, with 15 bases between. Germline V gene lookup returns CDR1 MRHNA and CDR2 SNTAGT. CDR3 size: 13 residues. DNA of the CDR3: TGTGCCAGCATTTACGGGGGATTCGAGCCCCAGCATTTT. Protein sequence: CASIYGGFEPQHF.

V gene TRBV19 combines with J gene TRBJ2-7; the match to TRBD1 covers 7 bases. Germline V gene sequence: CDR1 LNHDA, CDR2 SQIVND (reference sequence). The V segment lost 10 bases and the J segment 2 bases; nucleotides outside the gene matches: 14. The CDR3 contains 15 residues. For the CDR3, the DNA is TGTGCCACGGCTCCAGACAGGGCCGGCGCCTACGAGCAGTACTTC. Translating it yields CATAPDRAGAYEQYF.

This clone was seen a handful of times. The V and J genes are TRBV6-1 and TRBJ2-3; TRBD2 agrees at 7 bases. The CDR3 has 12 residues. CDR1 is MNHNS, CDR2 SASEGT, per germline. V was clipped by 4 bases and J by 9 bases; unmatched bases: 4. The CDR3 reads CASSGRGGTQYF. CDR3 coding DNA: TGTGCCAGCAGTGGAAGGGGAGGGACGCAGTATTTT.

The J gene is TRBJ2-1, the V gene TRBV11-2, with D hard to call. Trimming stripped 4 bases from V and 6 bases from J, with 19 bases between. This CDR3 has 16 amino acids. Germline lookup yields CDR1 SGHAT and CDR2 FQNNGV. The CDR3 is CASSSTPGTVSNEQFF. The DNA for the CDR3 is TGTGCCAGCAGCTCTACTCCAGGAACAGTCTCCAATGAGCAGTTCTTC. Full variable domain (outside the CDR3, taken from reference TRBV11-2 and TRBJ2-1): EAGVAQSPRYKIIEKRQSVAFWCNPISGHATLYWYQQILGQGPKLLIQFQNNGVVDDSQLPKDRFSAERLKGVDSTLKIQPAKLEDSAVYLCASSSTPGTVSNEQFFGPGTRLTVL.

This chain connects TRBV7-9 to TRBJ2-5; no reliable D call. CDR3 length equals 14 residues. Germline V lookup: CDR1 SEHNR, CDR2 FQNEAQ (reference sequence). Trimming took off 4 bases at V and 2 bases at J, with 11 bases between the two ends. This CDR3 reads CASSYIAVQETQYF. The CDR3 bases are TGTGCCAGCAGCTATATAGCAGTACAAGAGACCCAGTACTTC. The complete variable domain, with remaining parts taken from reference TRBV7-9 and TRBJ2-5, reads DTGVSQNPRHKITKRGQNVTFRCDPISEHNRLYWYRQTLGQGPEFLTYFQNEAQLEKSRLLSDRFSAERPKGSFSTLEIQRTEQGDSAMYLCASSYIAVQETQYFGPGTRLLVL.

This clone was seen a handful of times. The V gene is TRBV29-1, the J gene TRBJ2-2; TRBD1 matches 7 bases. Germline values: CDR1 SQVTM, CDR2 ANQGSEA. V trimming: 2 bases; J trimming: 6 bases; junction bases outside the gene matches: 6. This CDR3 contains 14 residues. CDR3 loop: CSVEWSQGAGELFF. CDR3 nucleotide sequence: TGCAGCGTTGAATGGAGCCAGGGGGCCGGGGAGCTGTTTTTT.

The chain uses TRBV5-4 and TRBJ2-7; D is possibly TRBD1 (5 bases). V lost 3 bases and J 7 bases, leaving 14 bases between the germline ends. There are 13 residues in the CDR3. From germline, CDR1 is SGHNT and CDR2 YYREEE (reference sequence). The CDR3 bases are TGTGCCAGCAGCTCGGACACCCTTCGGGAGCAGTACTTC. Translated: CASSSDTLREQYF.

A note on this clone: One end of the junction does not line up with germline, which may come from a read error. V is TRBV5-1 and J is TRBJ1-5; D not resolved. The CDR3 has 14 amino acids. Germline values: CDR1 SGHRS, CDR2 YFSETQ. This chain's CDR3 is CASSLGGVEQPQNF. CDR3 bases: TGCGCCAGCAGCTTGGGCGGGGTCGAGCAGCCCCAGAATTTT.

This clone was picked up a small number of times. This rearrangement joins TRBV6-5 to TRBJ2-2, with TRBD2 matching over 10 bases. Germline loops: CDR1 MNHEY, CDR2 SVGAGI. V dropped 1 base and J dropped 4; count of bases not matched to a gene: 3. This CDR3 has 16 residues. This chain's CDR3 is CASSYFSGGTTGELFF. As DNA, the CDR3 is TGTGCCAGCAGTTACTTTAGCGGGGGGACCACCGGGGAGCTGTTTTTT.

The chain combines TRBV19 with TRBJ1-2; D unclear. Germline V gene data show CDR1 as LNHDA and CDR2 as SQIVND (reference sequence). The CDR3 has 14 residues. V was clipped by 3 bases and J by 4 bases, with 12 bases between them. The CDR3 loop is CASSMSSRSYGYTF. The CDR3 DNA is TGTGCCAGTAGTATGAGTTCACGGAGCTATGGCTACACCTTC.

The J gene is TRBJ1-5, the V gene TRBV2; D gene unclear. The CDR3 runs to 14 residues. V shed 3 bases and J shed 2 bases, with 8 bases lying between them. Germline V gene data show CDR1 as SNHLY and CDR2 as FYNNEI. In DNA form, the CDR3 reads TGTGCCAGCAGTGACTACGGTGGCAATCAGCCCCAGCATTTT. Its translation is CASSDYGGNQPQHF.

In the case of this clone: Germline is not matched at one junction end, which may reflect a read error. This rearrangement joins TRBV11-2 to TRBJ1-5, with TRBD1 as a possible D gene (5 bases). CDR1 and CDR2 (germline): SGHAT, FQNNGV. This CDR3 has 14 residues. Written as DNA, the CDR3 is TGTGCCCGCAGCCGGGGGGGAGGTAATCAGCCCCAGCATTTT. Its protein product is CARSRGGGNQPQHF.

The chain carries TRBV5-4 and TRBJ2-5; D uncertain. The CDR3 runs to 14 residues. Per the germline V gene, CDR1 is SGHNT and CDR2 is YYREEE (reference sequence). Between the trimmed V and J ends, which lost 4 bases and 3 bases, there was a span of 13 bases. The CDR3 DNA reads as TGTGCCAGCAGCACCGCCTGGGCCAAAGAGACCCAGTACTTC. Amino acids: CASSTAWAKETQYF.

The chain couples TRBV5-6 to TRBJ2-7; TRBD2 aligns across 10 bases. The CDR3 length is 14 residues. Germline V lookup: CDR1 SGHDT, CDR2 YYEEEE. The V gene end was trimmed by 6 bases and the J gene end by 5 bases; junction bases not matched to a gene: 8. The CDR3 sequence is CASTRLAGGHEQYF. CDR3 coding DNA: TGTGCCAGCACCCGTTTAGCGGGAGGCCACGAGCAGTACTTC.

The sample holds a few counts of this clone. This sequence joins TRBV5-4 and TRBJ2-4; possibly TRBD2 for D (6 bases). Germline CDR1 is SGHNT and CDR2 is YYREEE (reference sequence). The CDR3 is 16 amino acids. Trimming stripped 0 bases from V and 3 bases from J, with 13 bases between. The CDR3 DNA is TGTGCCAGCAGCTTGGGCGGGGAACGTGGCAAAAACATTCAGTACTTC. It encodes CASSLGGERGKNIQYF.

The V and J genes are TRBV19 and TRBJ2-1; 8 bases align to TRBD1. The CDR3 covers 13 residues. V lost 4 bases to trimming and J lost 8 bases; unmatched junction nucleotides: 4. The germline V gene has CDR1 LNHDA and CDR2 SQIVND (reference sequence). The CDR3 reads CASSTQGADEQFF. The CDR3 nucleotides read TGTGCCAGTAGTACGCAGGGGGCGGATGAGCAGTTCTTC.

This clone was found once. The J gene is TRBJ2-1, the V gene TRBV7-2, with TRBD1 identical over 12 bases. Germline loops: CDR1 SGHTA, CDR2 FQGNSA. The CDR3 consists of 16 residues. V lost 5 bases and J lost 7; bases outside the gene matches: 9. This CDR3 is CASSGAGTGGWNEQFF. The CDR3 DNA is TGTGCCAGCAGCGGAGCCGGGACAGGGGGCTGGAATGAGCAGTTCTTC. Full variable domain (outside the CDR3, taken from reference TRBV7-2 and TRBJ2-1): GAGVSQSPSNKVTEKGKDVELRCDPISGHTALYWYRQSLGQGLEFLIYFQGNSAPDKSGLPSDRFSAERTGGSVSTLTIQRTQQEDSAVYLCASSGAGTGGWNEQFFGPGTRLTVL.

This chain links TRBV5-1 with TRBJ2-5; 7 bases agree with TRBD2. Germline lookup yields CDR1 SGHRS and CDR2 YFSETQ. After removal of 2 bases from V and 1 base from J, the junction contained 2 bases not matched to a gene. The CDR3 has 14 amino acids. CDR3 sequence: CASSFGGGQETQYF. CDR3 DNA sequence: TGCGCCAGCAGCTTCGGCGGGGGCCAAGAGACCCAGTACTTC. Supplemented by reference TRBV5-1 and TRBJ2-5, the full variable domain reads KAGVTQTPRYLIKTRGQQVTLSCSPISGHRSVSWYQQTPGQGLQFLFEYFSETQRNKGNFPGRFSGRQFSNSRSEMNVSTLELGDSALYLCASSFGGGQETQYFGPGTRLLVL.

The J gene is TRBJ2-5, the V gene TRBV6-1; 10 nucleotides match TRBD1. Germline CDR1 is MNHNS and CDR2 is SASEGT. The V gene end was trimmed by 6 bases and the J gene end by 5 bases; junction bases not matched to a gene: 9. CDR3 length: 15 amino acids. CDR3 bases: TGTGCCAGCAGGACGGGACAGGGGTTGGGGGAGACCCAGTACTTC. It codes for CASRTGQGLGETQYF.

The J gene is TRBJ1-3, the V gene TRBV5-4; no clear D gene. V dropped 2 bases and J dropped 1 base, with 10 bases sitting between them. Germline V gene data show CDR1 as SGHNT and CDR2 as YYREEE (reference sequence). This CDR3 has 15 amino acids. This CDR3 reads CASSLSYLSGNTIYF. The CDR3 DNA follows: TGTGCCAGCAGCTTATCCTATCTATCTGGAAACACCATATATTTT.

The V call is TRBV7-9, the J call TRBJ2-3; TRBD2 aligns across 8 bases. Germline V gene sequence: CDR1 SEHNR, CDR2 FQNEAQ (reference sequence). With V trimmed by 2 bases and J by 2 bases, 15 bases remained unmatched. The CDR3 is made up of 19 amino acids. The CDR3 loop reads CASSLWAPGSGGFTDTQYF. Written as DNA, the CDR3 is TGTGCCAGCAGCTTATGGGCCCCCGGGAGCGGGGGATTCACAGATACGCAGTATTTT.

This clone was counted a single time. The chain links TRBV7-9 to TRBJ2-3; 7 bases agree with TRBD2. With V trimmed by 5 bases and J by 3 bases, 5 bases remained unmatched. Germline loops: CDR1 SEHNR, CDR2 FQNEAQ (reference sequence). CDR3 size: 14 residues. CDR3 DNA: TGTGCCAGCAGCCGGGAGGCACCGACAGATACGCAGTATTTT. This sequence encodes CASSREAPTDTQYF.

This chain uses TRBV5-8 with TRBJ2-2; weak D call: TRBD1 (5 bases). Germline CDR1 is SGHTS and CDR2 is YDEGEE. The CDR3 runs 13 residues. The V and J ends lost 1 base and 7 bases respectively, with 8 bases between them. For the CDR3, the DNA is TGTGCCAGCAGCTTGACAGGCGGCGGGGAGCTGTTTTTT. It translates to CASSLTGGGELFF.

This clone was counted between two and nine times. The genes are TRBV6-1 and TRBJ2-7; D is perhaps TRBD2 (6 bases). Per germline, CDR1 MNHNS and CDR2 SASEGT. The V end lost 5 bases, the J end lost 1 base, and 12 bases lay between the germline ends. This CDR3 has 14 residues. The CDR3 spells CASSRDWSSYEQYF. The CDR3 nucleotides read TGTGCCAGCAGTCGGGACTGGTCATCCTACGAGCAGTACTTC.

This clone occurred once. The V and J genes are TRBV15 and TRBJ2-1; TRBD2 aligns across 9 bases. V lost 0 bases to trimming and J lost 4 bases; unmatched junction nucleotides: 4. CDR1 is LNHNV and CDR2 is YYDKDF in the germline V gene (reference sequence). The CDR3 is 16 amino acids. CDR3 DNA sequence: TGTGCCACCAGCAGAGATGCGGGGGGGCGATACAATGAGCAGTTCTTC. This translates into CATSRDAGGRYNEQFF.

This clone has a single count. The V and J genes are TRBV29-1 and TRBJ2-5; 8 bases map to TRBD2. J lost 1 base, V lost 5 bases, and 6 bases had no gene match. Germline V gene lookup returns CDR1 SQVTM and CDR2 ANQGSEA. The CDR3 runs to 14 residues. CDR3 sequence: CSVREGGIQETQYF. The CDR3 DNA is TGCAGCGTTCGGGAGGGAGGAATCCAAGAGACCCAGTACTTC.

V usage is TRBV15 and J usage is TRBJ2-1, with 7 bases matching TRBD1. V dropped 9 bases and J dropped 7; count of bases not matched to a gene: 18. The CDR3 has 16 residues. Germline values: CDR1 LNHNV, CDR2 YYDKDF (reference sequence). CDR3 residues: CATAMLPGQQRNEQFF. CDR3 nucleotide sequence: TGTGCCACTGCAATGCTCCCGGGACAGCAAAGGAATGAGCAGTTCTTC.

This chain links TRBV10-3 with TRBJ2-5, with 9 bases matching TRBD2. V trimming: 11 bases; J trimming: 0 bases; junction bases outside the gene matches: 7. This CDR3 is 14 amino acids long. Germline V lookup: CDR1 ENHRY, CDR2 SYGVKD. CDR3 coding DNA: TGTGCCGCGTCTAGCGGGGCGAACCAAGAGACCCAGTACTTC. This sequence encodes CAASSGANQETQYF.